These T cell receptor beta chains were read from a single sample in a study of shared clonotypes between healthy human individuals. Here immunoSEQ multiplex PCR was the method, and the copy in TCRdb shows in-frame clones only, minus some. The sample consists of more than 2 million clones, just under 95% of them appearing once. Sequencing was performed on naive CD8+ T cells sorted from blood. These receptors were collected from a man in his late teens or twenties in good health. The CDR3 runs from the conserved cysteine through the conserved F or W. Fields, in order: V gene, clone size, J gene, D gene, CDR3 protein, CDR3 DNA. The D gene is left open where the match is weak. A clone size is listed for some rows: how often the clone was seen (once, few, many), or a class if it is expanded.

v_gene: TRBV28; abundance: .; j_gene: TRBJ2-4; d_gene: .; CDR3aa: CASSLRVAKNIQYF; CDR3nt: TGTGCCAGCAGTTTGCGGGTGGCCAAAAACATTCAGTACTTC
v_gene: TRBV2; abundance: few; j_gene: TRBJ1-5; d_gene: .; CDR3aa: CASSVPGSGNQPQHF; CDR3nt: TGTGCCAGCAGCGTGCCAGGGTCTGGCAATCAGCCCCAGCATTTT
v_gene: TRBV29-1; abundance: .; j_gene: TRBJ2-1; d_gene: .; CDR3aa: CSVDLRGFNEQFF; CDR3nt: TGCAGCGTTGACCTCAGGGGATTCAATGAGCAGTTCTTC
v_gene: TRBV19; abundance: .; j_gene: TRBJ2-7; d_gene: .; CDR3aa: CASSIDLEGSYEQYF; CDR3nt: TGTGCCAGTAGTATAGATTTGGAGGGTTCCTACGAGCAGTACTTC
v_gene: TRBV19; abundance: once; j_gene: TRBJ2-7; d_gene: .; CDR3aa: CASSIGGPGANEQYF; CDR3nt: TGTGCCAGTAGTATAGGAGGCCCAGGGGCCAACGAGCAGTACTTC
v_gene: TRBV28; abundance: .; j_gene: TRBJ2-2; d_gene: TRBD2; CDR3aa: CASSGLMSGGKNTGELFF; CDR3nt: TGTGCCAGCAGTGGACTAATGAGCGGGGGGAAGAACACCGGGGAGCTGTTTTTT
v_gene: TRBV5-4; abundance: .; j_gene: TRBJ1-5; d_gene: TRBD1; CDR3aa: CASSMRTGSDGPNQPQHF; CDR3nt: TGTGCCAGCAGCATGAGGACAGGGTCTGACGGGCCCAATCAGCCCCAGCATTTT
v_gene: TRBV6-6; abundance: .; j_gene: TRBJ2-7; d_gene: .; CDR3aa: CASSYSSEGREQYF; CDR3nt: TGTGCCAGCAGTTACTCGAGCGAGGGCCGCGAGCAGTACTTC
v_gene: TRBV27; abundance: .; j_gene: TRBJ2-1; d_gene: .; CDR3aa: CASSFRGADYNEQFF; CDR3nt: TGTGCCAGCAGCTTCCGGGGGGCGGACTACAATGAGCAGTTCTTC
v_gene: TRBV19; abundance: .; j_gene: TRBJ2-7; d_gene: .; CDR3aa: CASSMRPPYEQYF; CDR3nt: TGTGCCAGTAGTATGCGACCGCCGTACGAGCAGTACTTC
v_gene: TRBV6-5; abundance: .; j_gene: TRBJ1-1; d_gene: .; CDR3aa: CASSYQGGEAFF; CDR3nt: TGTGCCAGCAGTTACCAGGGAGGTGAAGCTTTCTTT
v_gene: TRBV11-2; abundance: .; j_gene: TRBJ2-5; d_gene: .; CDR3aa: CASSPFWDGQETQYF; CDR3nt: TGTGCCAGCAGCCCCTTCTGGGACGGCCAAGAGACCCAGTACTTC
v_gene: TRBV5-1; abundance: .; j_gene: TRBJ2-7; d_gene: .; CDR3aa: CASSLDGRLYEQYF; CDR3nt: TGCGCCAGCAGCTTGGACGGGAGACTCTACGAGCAGTACTTC
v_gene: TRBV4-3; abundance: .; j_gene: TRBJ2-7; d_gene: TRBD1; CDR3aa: CASSQDRSGGSFEQYF; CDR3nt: TGCGCCAGCAGCCAAGATCGGTCAGGGGGCTCCTTCGAGCAGTACTTC
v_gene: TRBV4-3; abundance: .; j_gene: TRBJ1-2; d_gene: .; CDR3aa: CASSQDVGDYGYTF; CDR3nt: TGCGCCAGCAGCCAAGATGTAGGAGACTATGGCTACACCTTC
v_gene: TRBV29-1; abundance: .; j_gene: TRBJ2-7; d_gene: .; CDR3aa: CSVDVGDGSYEQYF; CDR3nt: TGCAGCGTTGATGTGGGGGACGGCTCCTACGAGCAGTACTTC
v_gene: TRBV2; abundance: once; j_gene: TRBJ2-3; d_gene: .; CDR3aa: CASIPLDPSTDTQYF; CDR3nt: TGTGCCAGCATTCCGTTGGACCCGTCCACAGATACGCAGTATTTT
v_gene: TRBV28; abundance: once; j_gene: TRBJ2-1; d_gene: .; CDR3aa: CASSFDNNEQFF; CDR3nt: TGTGCCAGCAGCTTTGACAACAATGAGCAGTTCTTC
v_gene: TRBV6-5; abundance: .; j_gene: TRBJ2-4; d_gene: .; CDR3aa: CASRYGGYIQYF; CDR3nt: TGTGCCAGCCGTTATGGGGGTTACATTCAGTACTTC
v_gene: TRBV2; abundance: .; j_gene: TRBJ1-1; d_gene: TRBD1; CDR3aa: CATSGQGLTEAFF; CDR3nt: TGTGCCACCTCGGGACAGGGACTCACTGAAGCTTTCTTT
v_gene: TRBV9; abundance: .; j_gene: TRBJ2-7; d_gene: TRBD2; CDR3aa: CASSTGTSGSYEQYF; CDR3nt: TGTGCCAGCAGTACCGGGACTAGCGGCTCCTACGAGCAGTACTTC
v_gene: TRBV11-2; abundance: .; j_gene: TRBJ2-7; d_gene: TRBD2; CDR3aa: CASSLGTSGSLEQYF; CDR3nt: TGTGCCAGCAGCTTGGGGACTAGCGGGAGTCTCGAGCAGTACTTC
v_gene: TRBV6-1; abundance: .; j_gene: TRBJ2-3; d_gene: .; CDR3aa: CASSEILTGESTDTQYF; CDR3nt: TGTGCCAGCAGCGAAATACTCACGGGGGAAAGCACAGATACGCAGTATTTT
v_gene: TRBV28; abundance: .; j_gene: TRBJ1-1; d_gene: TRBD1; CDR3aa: CASSLVRPGTGNTEAFF; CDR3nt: TGTGCCAGCAGTTTGGTTCGCCCGGGGACAGGGAACACTGAAGCTTTCTTT